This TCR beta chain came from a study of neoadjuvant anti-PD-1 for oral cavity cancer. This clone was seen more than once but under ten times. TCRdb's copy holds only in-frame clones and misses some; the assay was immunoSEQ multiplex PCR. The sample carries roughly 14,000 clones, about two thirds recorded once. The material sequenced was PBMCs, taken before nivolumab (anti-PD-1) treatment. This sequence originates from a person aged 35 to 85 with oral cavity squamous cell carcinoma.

CDR3 in amino acids: CASSLAWQGSSYEQYF. DNA of the CDR3: TGTGCCAGCAGCTTAGCCTGGCAGGGGAGCTCCTACGAGCAGTACTTC. The rearrangement uses TRBV7-9 and TRBJ2-7, with D perhaps matching TRBD1 (6 bases). V was clipped by 0 bases and J by 0 bases, with 12 bases between them. In germline, CDR1 is SEHNR, CDR2 FQNEAQ (reference sequence). This CDR3 is built from 16 residues.